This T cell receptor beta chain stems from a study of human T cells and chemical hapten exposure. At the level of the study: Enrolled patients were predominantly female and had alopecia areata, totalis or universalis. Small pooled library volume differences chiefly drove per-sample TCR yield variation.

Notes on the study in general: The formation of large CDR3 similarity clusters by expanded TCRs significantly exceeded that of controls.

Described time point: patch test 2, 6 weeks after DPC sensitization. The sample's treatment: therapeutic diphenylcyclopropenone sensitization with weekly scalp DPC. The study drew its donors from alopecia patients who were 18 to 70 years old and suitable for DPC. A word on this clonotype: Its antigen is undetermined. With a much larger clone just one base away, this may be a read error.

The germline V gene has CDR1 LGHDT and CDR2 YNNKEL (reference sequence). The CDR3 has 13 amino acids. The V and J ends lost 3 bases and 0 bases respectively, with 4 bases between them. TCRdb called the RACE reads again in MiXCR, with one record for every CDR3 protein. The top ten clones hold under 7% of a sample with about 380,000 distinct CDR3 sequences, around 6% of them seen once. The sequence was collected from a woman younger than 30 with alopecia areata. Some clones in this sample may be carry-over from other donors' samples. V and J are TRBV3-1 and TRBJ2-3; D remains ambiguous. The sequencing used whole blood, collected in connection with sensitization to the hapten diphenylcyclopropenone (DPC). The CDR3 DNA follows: TGTGCCAGCAGCCATCAGAGCACAGATACGCAGTATTTT. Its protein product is CASSHQSTDTQYF.